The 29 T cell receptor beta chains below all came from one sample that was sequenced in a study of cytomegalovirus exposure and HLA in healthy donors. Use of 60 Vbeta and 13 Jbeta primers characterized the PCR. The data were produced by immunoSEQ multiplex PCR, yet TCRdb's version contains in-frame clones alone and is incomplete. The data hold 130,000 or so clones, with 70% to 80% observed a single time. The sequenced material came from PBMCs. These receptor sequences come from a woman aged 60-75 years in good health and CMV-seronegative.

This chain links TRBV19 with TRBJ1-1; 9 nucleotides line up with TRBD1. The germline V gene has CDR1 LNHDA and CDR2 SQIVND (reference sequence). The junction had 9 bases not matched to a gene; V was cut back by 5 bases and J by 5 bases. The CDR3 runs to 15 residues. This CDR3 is CASSRRDRVRTEAFF. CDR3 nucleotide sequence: TGTGCCAGTAGTCGACGGGACAGGGTAAGGACTGAAGCTTTCTTT.

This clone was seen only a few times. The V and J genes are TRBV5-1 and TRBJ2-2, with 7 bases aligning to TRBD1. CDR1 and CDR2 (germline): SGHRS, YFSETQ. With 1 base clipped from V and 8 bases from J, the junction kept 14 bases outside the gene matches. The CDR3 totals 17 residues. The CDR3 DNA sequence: TGCGCCAGCAGCTTGCTACCGCCGACAGGGAATGCTGGGGAGCTGTTTTTT. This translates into CASSLLPPTGNAGELFF.

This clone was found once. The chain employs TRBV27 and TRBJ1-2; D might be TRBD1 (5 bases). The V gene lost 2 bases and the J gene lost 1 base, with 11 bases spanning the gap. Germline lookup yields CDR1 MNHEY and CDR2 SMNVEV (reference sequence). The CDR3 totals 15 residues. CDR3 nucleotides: TGTGCCAGCAGTTTACCGGGGGAACTTAACTATGGCTACACCTTC. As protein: CASSLPGELNYGYTF.

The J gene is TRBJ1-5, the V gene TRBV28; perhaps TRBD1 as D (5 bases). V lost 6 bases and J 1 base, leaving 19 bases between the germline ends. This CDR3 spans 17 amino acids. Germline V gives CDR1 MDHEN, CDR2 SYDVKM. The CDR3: CASSPPARVRSNQPQHF. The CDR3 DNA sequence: TGTGCCAGCAGCCCGCCCGCCAGGGTACGGAGCAATCAGCCCCAGCATTTT.

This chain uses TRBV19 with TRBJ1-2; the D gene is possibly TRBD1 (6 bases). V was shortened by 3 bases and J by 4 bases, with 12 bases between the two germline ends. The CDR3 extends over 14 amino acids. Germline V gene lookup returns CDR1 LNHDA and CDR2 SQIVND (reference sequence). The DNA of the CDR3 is TGTGCCAGTAGTATGGAAAGAGGGGGCTATGGCTACACCTTC. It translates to CASSMERGGYGYTF.

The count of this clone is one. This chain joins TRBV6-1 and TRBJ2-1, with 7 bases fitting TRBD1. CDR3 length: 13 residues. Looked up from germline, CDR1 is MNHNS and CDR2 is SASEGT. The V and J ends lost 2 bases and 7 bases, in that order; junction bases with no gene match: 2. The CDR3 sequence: CASSENRGNEQFF. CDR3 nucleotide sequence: TGTGCCAGCAGTGAAAACAGGGGAAATGAGCAGTTCTTC.

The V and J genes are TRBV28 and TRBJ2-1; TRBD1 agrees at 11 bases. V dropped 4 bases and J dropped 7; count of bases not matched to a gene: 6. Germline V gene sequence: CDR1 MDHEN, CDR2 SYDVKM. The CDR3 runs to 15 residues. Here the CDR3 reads CASSSSGTGGNEQFF. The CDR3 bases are TGTGCCAGCAGTTCCTCCGGGACAGGGGGTAATGAGCAGTTCTTC.

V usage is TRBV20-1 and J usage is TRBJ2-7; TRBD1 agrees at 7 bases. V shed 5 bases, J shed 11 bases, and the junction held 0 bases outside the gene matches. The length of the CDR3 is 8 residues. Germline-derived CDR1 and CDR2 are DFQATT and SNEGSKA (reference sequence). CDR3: CSAGTEYF. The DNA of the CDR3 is TGCAGTGCTGGGACAGAGTACTTC.

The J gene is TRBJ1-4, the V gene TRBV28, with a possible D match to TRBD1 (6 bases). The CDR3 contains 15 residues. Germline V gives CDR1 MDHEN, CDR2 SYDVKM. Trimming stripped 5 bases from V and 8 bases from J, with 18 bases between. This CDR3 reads CASSPRDTPREKLFF. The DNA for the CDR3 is TGTGCCAGCAGTCCCCGGGACACGCCTCGGGAAAAACTGTTTTTT. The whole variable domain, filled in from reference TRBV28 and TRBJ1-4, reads DVKVTQSSRYLVKRTGEKVFLECVQDMDHENMFWYRQDPGLGLRLIYFSYDVKMKEKGDIPEGYSVSREKKERFSLILESASTNQTSMYLCASSPRDTPREKLFFGSGTQLSVL.

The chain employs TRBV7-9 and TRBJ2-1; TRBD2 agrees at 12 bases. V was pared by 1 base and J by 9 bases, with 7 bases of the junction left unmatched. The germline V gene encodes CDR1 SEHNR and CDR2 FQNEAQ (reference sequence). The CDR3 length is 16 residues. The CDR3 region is CASSLETSGSYREQFF. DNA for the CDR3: TGTGCCAGCAGCTTAGAGACTAGCGGGAGCTATCGTGAGCAGTTCTTC. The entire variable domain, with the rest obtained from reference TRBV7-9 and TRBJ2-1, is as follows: DTGVSQNPRHKITKRGQNVTFRCDPISEHNRLYWYRQTLGQGPEFLTYFQNEAQLEKSRLLSDRFSAERPKGSFSTLEIQRTEQGDSAMYLCASSLETSGSYREQFFGPGTRLTVL.

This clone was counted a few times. CDR3 coding DNA: TGTGCCAGTAGAGAAGACAGGGGTGAAGCTTTCTTT. Its translation is CASREDRGEAFF. The V call is TRBV19, the J call TRBJ1-1; 8 bases align to TRBD1. The CDR3 covers 12 residues. The germline V gene encodes CDR1 LNHDA and CDR2 SQIVND (reference sequence). The junction had 4 bases not matched to a gene; V was cut back by 6 bases and J by 7 bases.

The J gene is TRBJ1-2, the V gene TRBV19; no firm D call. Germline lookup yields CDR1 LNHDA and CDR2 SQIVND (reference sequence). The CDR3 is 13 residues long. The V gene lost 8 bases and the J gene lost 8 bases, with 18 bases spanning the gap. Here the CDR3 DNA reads TGTGCCAGTGGCCCAATAGGAGTCGGGGGCTACACCTTC. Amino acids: CASGPIGVGGYTF. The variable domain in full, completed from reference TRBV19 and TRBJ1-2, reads DGGITQSPKYLFRKEGQNVTLSCEQNLNHDAMYWYRQDPGQGLRLIYYSQIVNDFQKGDIAEGYSVSREKKESFPLTVTSAQKNPTAFYLCASGPIGVGGYTFGSGTRLTVV.

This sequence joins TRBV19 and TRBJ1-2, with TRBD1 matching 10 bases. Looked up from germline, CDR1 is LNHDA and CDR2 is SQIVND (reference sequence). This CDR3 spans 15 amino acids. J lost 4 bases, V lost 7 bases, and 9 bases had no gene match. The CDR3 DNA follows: TGTGCCAGTAATGCTCCGGGACAGGGGTTCTATGGCTACACCTTC. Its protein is CASNAPGQGFYGYTF.

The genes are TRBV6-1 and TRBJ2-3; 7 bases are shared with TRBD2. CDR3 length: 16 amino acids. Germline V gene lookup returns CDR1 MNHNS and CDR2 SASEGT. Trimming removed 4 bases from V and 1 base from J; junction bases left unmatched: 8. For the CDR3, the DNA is TGTGCCAGCAGTGCCCAAAGCGGGGTTCGCACAGATACGCAGTATTTT. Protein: CASSAQSGVRTDTQYF.

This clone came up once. The CDR3 region is CASRSQGAGANVLTF. CDR3 DNA: TGTGCCAGCAGGTCCCAGGGGGCTGGGGCCAACGTCCTGACTTTC. The J gene is TRBJ2-6, the V gene TRBV6-1; TRBD1 agrees at 7 bases. Germline trimming cut 6 bases from V and 2 bases from J; bases unmatched to any gene: 4. The germline gives CDR1 MNHNS, CDR2 SASEGT. The CDR3 totals 15 residues.

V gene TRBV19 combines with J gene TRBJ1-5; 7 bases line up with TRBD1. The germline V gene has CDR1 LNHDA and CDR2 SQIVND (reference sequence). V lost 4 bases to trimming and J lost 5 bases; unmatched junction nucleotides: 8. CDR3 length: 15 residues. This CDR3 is CASSKRQGLDQPQHF. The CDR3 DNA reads TGTGCCAGTAGTAAACGACAGGGCCTGGATCAGCCCCAGCATTTT. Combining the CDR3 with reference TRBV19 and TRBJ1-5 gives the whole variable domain DGGITQSPKYLFRKEGQNVTLSCEQNLNHDAMYWYRQDPGQGLRLIYYSQIVNDFQKGDIAEGYSVSREKKESFPLTVTSAQKNPTAFYLCASSKRQGLDQPQHFGDGTRLSIL.

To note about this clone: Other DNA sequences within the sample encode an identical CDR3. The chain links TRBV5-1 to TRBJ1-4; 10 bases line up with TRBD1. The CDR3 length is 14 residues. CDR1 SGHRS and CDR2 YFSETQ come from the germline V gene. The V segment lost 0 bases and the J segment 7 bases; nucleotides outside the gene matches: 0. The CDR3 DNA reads TGCGCCAGCAGCTTGGGACAGGGGGCTGAAAAACTGTTTTTT. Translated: CASSLGQGAEKLFF.

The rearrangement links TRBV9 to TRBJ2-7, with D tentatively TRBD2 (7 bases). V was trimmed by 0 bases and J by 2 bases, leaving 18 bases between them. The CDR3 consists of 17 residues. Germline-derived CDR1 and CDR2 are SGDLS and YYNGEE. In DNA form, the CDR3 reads TGTGCCAGCAGCGTAGCTACCGGGGGAGGGGGTGCCTACGAGCAGTACTTC. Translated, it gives CASSVATGGGGAYEQYF.

The DNA of the CDR3 is TGTGCCAGCAACATAGGAGGGACTGGGGCCAACGTCCTGACTTTC. Protein: CASNIGGTGANVLTF. The rearrangement joins TRBV6-5 to TRBJ2-6; tentatively, D is TRBD2 (6 bases). V was clipped by 7 bases and J by 2 bases, with 12 bases between them. The CDR3 consists of 15 residues. Per germline, CDR1 MNHEY and CDR2 SVGAGI.

In DNA form, the CDR3 reads TGTGCCTGGAGTGGGCGGGAGGGCCGCTACGAGCAGTACTTC. Translated: CAWSGREGRYEQYF. V is TRBV30 and J is TRBJ2-7; 9 nucleotides align to TRBD2. The V gene's germline CDR1 is GTSNPN and CDR2 SVGIG (reference sequence). This CDR3 comprises 14 residues. Germline trimming cut 1 base from V and 3 bases from J; bases unmatched to any gene: 4.

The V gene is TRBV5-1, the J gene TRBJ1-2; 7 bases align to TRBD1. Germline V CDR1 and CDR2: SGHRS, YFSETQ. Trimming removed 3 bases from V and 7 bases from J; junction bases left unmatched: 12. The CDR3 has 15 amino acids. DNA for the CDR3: TGCGCCAGCAGCTCCGACAGGGTCCTCGCTTCTGGCTACACCTTC. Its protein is CASSSDRVLASGYTF.

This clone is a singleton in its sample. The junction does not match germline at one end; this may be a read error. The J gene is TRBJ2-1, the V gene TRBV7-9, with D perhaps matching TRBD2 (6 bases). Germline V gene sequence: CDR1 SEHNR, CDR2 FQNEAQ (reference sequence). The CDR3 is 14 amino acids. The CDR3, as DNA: TGTGCCAGCAGATTAGGAGGGGCGGGGAATGAGCAGTTCTTC. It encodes CASRLGGAGNEQFF.

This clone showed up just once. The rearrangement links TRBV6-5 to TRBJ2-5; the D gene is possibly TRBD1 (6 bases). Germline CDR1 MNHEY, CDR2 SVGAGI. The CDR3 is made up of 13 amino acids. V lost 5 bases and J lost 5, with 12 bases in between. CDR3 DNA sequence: TGTGCCAGCAGTCGACAGGTCGGGGAGACCCAGTACTTC. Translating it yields CASSRQVGETQYF.

CDR3 sequence (DNA): TGTGCCAGCAGCTCCGGGGTTGTGGTGGGTGAGCAGTTCTTC. Translation gives CASSSGVVVGEQFF. This chain uses TRBV5-4 with TRBJ2-1; D might be TRBD2 (5 bases). The CDR3 length is 14 residues. The V end was cut by 3 bases, the J end by 9 bases, with 16 bases between. Germline V gene lookup returns CDR1 SGHNT and CDR2 YYREEE (reference sequence).

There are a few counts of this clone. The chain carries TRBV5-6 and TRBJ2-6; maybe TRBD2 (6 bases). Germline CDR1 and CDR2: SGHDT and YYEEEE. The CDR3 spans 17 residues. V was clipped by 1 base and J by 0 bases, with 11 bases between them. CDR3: CASSLLSGGSGANVLTF. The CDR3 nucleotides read TGTGCCAGCAGCTTGCTATCCGGGGGCTCTGGGGCCAACGTCCTGACTTTC.

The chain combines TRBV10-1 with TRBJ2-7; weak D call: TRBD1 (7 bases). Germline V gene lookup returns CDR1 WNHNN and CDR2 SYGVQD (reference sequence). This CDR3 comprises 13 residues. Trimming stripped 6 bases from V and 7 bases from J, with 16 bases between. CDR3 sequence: CASSPRGRGEQYF. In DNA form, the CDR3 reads TGCGCCAGCAGCCCGAGGGGGCGGGGAGAGCAGTACTTC.

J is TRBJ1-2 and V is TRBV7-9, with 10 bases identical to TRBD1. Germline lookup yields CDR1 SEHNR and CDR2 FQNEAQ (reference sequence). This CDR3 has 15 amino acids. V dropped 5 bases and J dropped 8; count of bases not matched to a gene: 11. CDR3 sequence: CASSLSGTGVVGYTF. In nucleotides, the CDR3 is TGTGCCAGCAGCCTATCCGGGACAGGGGTCGTGGGCTACACCTTC.

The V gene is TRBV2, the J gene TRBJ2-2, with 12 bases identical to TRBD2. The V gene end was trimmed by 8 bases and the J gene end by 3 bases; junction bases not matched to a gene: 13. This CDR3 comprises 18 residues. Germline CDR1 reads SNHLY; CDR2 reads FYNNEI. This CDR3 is CASLKGILAGGHTGELFF. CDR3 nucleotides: TGTGCCAGCCTCAAGGGGATACTAGCGGGAGGTCACACCGGGGAGCTGTTTTTT. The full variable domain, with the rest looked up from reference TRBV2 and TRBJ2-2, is EPEVTQTPSHQVTQMGQEVILRCVPISNHLYFYWYRQILGQKVEFLVSFYNNEISEKSEIFDDQFSVERPDGSNFTLKIRSTKLEDSAMYFCASLKGILAGGHTGELFFGEGSRLTVL.

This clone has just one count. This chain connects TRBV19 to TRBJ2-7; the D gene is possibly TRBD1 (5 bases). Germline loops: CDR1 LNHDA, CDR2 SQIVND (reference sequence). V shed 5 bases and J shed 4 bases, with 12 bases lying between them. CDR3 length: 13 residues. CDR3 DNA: TGTGCCAGTAGTTCAAGGGGCGCTTACGAGCAGTACTTC. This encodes CASSSRGAYEQYF.